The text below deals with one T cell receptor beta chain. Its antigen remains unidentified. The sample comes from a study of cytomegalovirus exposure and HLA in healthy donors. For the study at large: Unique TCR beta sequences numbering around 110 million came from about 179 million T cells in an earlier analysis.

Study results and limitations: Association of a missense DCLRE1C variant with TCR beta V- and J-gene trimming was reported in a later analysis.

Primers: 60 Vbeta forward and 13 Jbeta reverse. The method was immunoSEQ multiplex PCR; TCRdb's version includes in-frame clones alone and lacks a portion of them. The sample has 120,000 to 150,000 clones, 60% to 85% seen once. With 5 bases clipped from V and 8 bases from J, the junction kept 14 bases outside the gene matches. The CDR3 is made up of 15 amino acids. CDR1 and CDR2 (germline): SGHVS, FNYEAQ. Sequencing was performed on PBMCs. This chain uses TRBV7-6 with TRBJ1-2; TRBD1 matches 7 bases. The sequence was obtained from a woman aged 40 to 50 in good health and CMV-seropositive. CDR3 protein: CASSPLNTGAHGYTF. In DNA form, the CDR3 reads TGTGCCAGCAGCCCACTTAATACAGGGGCGCACGGCTACACCTTC.